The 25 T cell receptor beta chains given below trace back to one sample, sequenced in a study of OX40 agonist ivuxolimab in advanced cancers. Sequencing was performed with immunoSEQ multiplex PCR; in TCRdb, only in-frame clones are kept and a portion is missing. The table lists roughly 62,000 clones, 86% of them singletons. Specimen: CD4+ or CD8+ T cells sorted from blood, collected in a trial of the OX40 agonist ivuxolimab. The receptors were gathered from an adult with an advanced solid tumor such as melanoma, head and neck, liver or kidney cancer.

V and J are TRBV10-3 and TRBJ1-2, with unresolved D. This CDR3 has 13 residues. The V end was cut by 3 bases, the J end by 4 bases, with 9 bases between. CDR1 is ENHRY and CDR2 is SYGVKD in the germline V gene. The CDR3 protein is CAISDAVGYGYTF. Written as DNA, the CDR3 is TGTGCCATCAGTGATGCAGTGGGCTATGGCTACACCTTC.

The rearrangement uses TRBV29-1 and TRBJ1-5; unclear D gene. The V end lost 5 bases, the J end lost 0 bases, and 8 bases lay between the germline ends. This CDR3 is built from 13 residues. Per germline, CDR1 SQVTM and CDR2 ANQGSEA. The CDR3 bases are TGCAGCGTTTCGGAGAATAGCAATCAGCCCCAGCATTTT. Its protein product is CSVSENSNQPQHF.

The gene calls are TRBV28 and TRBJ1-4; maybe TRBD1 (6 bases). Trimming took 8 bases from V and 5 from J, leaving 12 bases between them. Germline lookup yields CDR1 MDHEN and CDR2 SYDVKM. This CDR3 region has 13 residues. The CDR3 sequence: CASRGQLNEKLFF. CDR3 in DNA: TGTGCCAGCCGTGGACAGCTCAATGAAAAACTGTTTTTT. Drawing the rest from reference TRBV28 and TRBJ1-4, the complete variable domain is DVKVTQSSRYLVKRTGEKVFLECVQDMDHENMFWYRQDPGLGLRLIYFSYDVKMKEKGDIPEGYSVSREKKERFSLILESASTNQTSMYLCASRGQLNEKLFFGSGTQLSVL.

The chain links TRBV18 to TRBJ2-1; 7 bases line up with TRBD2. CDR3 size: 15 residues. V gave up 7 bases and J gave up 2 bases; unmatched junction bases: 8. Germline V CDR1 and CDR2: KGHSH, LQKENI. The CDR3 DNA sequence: TGTGCCAGCTTCACGGGGGGATCCGCCTACAATGAGCAGTTCTTC. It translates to CASFTGGSAYNEQFF. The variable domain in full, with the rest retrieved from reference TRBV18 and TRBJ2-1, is NAGVMQNPRHLVRRRGQEARLRCSPMKGHSHVYWYRQLPEEGLKFMVYLQKENIIDESGMPKERFSAEFPKEGPSILRIQQVVRGDSAAYFCASFTGGSAYNEQFFGPGTRLTVL.

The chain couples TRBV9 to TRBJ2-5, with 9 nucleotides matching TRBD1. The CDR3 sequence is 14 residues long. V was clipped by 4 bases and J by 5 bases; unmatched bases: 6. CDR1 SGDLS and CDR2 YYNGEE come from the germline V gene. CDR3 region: CASSPGQGDETQYF. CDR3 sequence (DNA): TGTGCCAGCAGCCCGGGACAGGGTGACGAGACCCAGTACTTC.

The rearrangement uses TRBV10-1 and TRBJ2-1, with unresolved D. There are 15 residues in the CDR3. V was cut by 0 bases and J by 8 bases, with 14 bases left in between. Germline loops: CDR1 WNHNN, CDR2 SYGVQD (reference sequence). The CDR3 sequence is CASSESELGVDEQFF. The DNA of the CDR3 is TGCGCCAGCAGTGAGTCCGAACTTGGGGTTGATGAGCAGTTCTTC.

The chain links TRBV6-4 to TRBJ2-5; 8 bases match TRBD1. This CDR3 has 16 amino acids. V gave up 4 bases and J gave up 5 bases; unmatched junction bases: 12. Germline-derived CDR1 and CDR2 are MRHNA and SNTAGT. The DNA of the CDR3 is TGTGCCAGCAGTGCCGCGGTCCCAGGGGGCGCTGAGACCCAGTACTTC. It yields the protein CASSAAVPGGAETQYF.

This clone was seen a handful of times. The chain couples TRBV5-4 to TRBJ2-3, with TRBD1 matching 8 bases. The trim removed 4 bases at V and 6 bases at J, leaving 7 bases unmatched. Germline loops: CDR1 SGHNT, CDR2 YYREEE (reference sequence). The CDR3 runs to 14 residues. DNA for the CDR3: TGTGCCAGCAGCAATCAGGGGGCGGTCGATACGCAGTATTTT. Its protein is CASSNQGAVDTQYF.

CDR3 in amino acids: CASSLERGGYTF. The CDR3 bases are TGCGCCAGCAGCTTGGAGAGAGGTGGCTACACCTTC. This chain joins TRBV5-1 and TRBJ1-2; D is unclear. This CDR3 contains 12 residues. Trimming cost V 0 bases and J 7 bases, with 7 bases left between them. Germline loops: CDR1 SGHRS, CDR2 YFSETQ. Using reference TRBV5-1 and TRBJ1-2 for the parts outside the CDR3, the full variable domain is KAGVTQTPRYLIKTRGQQVTLSCSPISGHRSVSWYQQTPGQGLQFLFEYFSETQRNKGNFPGRFSGRQFSNSRSEMNVSTLELGDSALYLCASSLERGGYTFGSGTRLTVV.

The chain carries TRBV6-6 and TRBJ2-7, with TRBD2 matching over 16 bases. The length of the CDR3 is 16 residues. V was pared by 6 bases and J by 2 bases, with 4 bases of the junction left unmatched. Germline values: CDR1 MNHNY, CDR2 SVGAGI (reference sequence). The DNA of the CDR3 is TGTGCCAGCAGGGGACTAGCGGGAGGGGGGACCTACGAGCAGTACTTC. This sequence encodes CASRGLAGGGTYEQYF.

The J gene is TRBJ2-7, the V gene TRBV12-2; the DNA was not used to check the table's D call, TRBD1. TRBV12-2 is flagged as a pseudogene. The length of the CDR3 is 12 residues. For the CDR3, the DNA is TGTGCAAGTCGCTTTGGACAGACACAGAAGTACTTC. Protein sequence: CASRFGQTQKYF.

The CDR3 bases are TGTGCCAGCAGCTACAGGGGAACCTTATACCAAGAGACCCAGTACTTC. This codes for CASSYRGTLYQETQYF. The rearrangement links TRBV5-5 to TRBJ2-5, with 7 bases lining up with TRBD1. Per germline, CDR1 SGHKS and CDR2 YYEKEE (reference sequence). The CDR3 covers 16 residues. J lost 0 bases, V lost 3 bases, and 8 bases had no gene match.

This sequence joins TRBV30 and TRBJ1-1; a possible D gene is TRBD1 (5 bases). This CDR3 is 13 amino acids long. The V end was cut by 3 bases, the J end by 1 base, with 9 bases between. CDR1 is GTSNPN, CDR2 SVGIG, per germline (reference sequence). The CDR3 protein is CAWRDGQNTEAFF. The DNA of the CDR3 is TGTGCCTGGAGGGACGGACAGAACACTGAAGCTTTCTTT.

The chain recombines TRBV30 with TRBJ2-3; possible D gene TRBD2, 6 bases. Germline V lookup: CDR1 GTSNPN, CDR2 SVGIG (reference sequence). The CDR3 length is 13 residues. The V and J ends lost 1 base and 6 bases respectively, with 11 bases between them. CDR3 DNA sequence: TGTGCCTGGAGTGGCTACGCGGGGGATACGCAGTATTTT. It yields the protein CAWSGYAGDTQYF.

CDR3 coding DNA: TGTGCCAGCAGCGTAGCCGGGGGGCACACAGATACGCAGTATTTT. Its translation: CASSVAGGHTDTQYF. The genes are TRBV9 and TRBJ2-3; TRBD2 is a possible D gene (7 bases). This CDR3 contains 15 residues. V lost 0 bases and J 2 bases, leaving 10 bases between the germline ends. The germline V gene has CDR1 SGDLS and CDR2 YYNGEE.

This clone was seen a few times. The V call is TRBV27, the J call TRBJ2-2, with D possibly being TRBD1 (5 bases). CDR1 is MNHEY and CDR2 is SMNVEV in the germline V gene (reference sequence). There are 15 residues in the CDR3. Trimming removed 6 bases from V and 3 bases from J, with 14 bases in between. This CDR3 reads CASRSDRIYTGELFF. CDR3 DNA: TGTGCCAGCAGATCAGACAGAATATACACCGGGGAGCTGTTTTTT.

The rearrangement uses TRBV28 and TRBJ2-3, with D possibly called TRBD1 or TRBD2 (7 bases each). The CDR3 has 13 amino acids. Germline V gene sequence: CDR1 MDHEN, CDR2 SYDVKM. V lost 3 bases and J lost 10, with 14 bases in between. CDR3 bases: TGTGCCAGCAGTTTCCAGGGGGGGTGGGCGCAGTATTTT. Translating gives CASSFQGGWAQYF.

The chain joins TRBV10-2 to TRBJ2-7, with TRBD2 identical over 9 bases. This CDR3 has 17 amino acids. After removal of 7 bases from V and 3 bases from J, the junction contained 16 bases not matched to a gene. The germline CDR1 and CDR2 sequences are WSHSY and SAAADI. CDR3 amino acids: CASIQGGLVAGVYEQYF. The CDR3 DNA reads TGCGCCAGCATCCAGGGGGGGTTGGTAGCGGGAGTCTACGAGCAGTACTTC.

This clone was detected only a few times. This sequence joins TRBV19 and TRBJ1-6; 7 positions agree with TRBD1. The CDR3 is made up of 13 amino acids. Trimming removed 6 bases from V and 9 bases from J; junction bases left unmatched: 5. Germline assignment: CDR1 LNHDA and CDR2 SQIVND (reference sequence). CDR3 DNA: TGTGCCAGTAGCCCCCGGGACAGTTCACCCCTCCACTTT. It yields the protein CASSPRDSSPLHF.

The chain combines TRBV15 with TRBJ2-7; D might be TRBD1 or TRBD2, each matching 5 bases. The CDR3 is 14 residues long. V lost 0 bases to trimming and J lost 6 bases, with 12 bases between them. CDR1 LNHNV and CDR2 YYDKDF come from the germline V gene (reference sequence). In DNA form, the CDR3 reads TGTGCCACCAGCAGAGATCGGGGCTTAGGCGAGCAGTACTTC. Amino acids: CATSRDRGLGEQYF.

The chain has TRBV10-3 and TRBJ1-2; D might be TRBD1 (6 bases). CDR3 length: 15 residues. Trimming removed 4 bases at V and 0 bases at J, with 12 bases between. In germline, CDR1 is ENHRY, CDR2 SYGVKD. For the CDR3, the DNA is TGTGCCATCAGTGTTTCGGGGGGCTCTAACTATGGCTACACCTTC. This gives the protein CAISVSGGSNYGYTF.

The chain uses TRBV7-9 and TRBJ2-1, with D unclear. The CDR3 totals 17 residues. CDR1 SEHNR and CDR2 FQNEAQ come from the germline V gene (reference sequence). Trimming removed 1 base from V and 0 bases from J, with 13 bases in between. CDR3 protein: CASSLGHGPVSYNEQFF. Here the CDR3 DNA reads TGTGCCAGCAGCTTAGGCCACGGGCCGGTCTCCTACAATGAGCAGTTCTTC.

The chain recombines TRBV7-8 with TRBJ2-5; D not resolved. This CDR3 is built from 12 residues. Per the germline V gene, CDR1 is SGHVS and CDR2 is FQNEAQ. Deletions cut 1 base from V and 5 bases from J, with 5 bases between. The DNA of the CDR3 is TGTGCCAGCAGCTTAGTATCGGAGACCCAGTACTTC. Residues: CASSLVSETQYF.

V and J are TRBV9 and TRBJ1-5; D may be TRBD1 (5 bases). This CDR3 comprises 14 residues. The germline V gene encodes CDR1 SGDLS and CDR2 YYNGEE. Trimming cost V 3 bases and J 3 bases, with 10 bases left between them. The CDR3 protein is CASSAQGFNQPQHF. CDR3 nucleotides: TGTGCCAGCAGCGCCCAGGGTTTCAATCAGCCCCAGCATTTT.

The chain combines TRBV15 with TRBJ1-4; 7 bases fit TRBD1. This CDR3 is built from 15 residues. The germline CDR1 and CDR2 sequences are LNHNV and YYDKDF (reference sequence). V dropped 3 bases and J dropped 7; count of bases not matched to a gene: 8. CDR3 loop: CATSRNLRGGEKLFF. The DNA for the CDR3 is TGTGCCACCAGCAGGAACCTCAGGGGGGGTGAAAAACTGTTTTTT.